Listed below are T cell receptor beta chains from one sample, sequenced in a study of T cell changes during pregnancy in multiple sclerosis. TCRdb keeps only in-frame clones here, not all; method: immunoSEQ multiplex PCR. The sample lists more than 55,000 clones, roughly nine tenths occurring once. The starting material was peripheral blood, obtained in the second trimester of pregnancy. Receptor source: a female donor with multiple sclerosis, enrolled in a pregnancy study. Both conserved end residues are part of each CDR3. The D gene is left open where the match is weak. A row's size may be missing; if present it is once, few, many or a size class.

CDR3 DNA | CDR3 protein | CDR3 length | D gene | J gene | V gene | clone size
TGTGCCAGCAGCTTAGGACGTACAGGGTCGGGCACTGAAGCTTTCTTT | CASSLGRTGSGTEAFF | 16 | . | TRBJ1-1 | TRBV7-2 | .
TGCGCCAGCAGCCAAGCCGGGACAGGGGGTTGGAACACTGAAGCTTTCTTT | CASSQAGTGGWNTEAFF | 17 | TRBD1 | TRBJ1-1 | TRBV4-3 | .
TGTGCCAGCAGCAAATCCGGAGCGGGACTCTCCTACGAGCAGTACTTC | CASSKSGAGLSYEQYF | 16 | TRBD2 | TRBJ2-7 | TRBV25-1 | .
TGTGCCAGCAGTTACGGGGGGGAGCAGTACTTC | CASSYGGEQYF | 11 | . | TRBJ2-7 | TRBV6-6 | few
TGTGCCAGCAGCCCCGGGGGCAGGGGGAATGAAAAACTGTTTTTT | CASSPGGRGNEKLFF | 15 | TRBD1 | TRBJ1-4 | TRBV5-4 | .
TGTGCCAGCAGTTACTCGAGGAGTAGGAACAATGAGCAGTTCTTC | CASSYSRSRNNEQFF | 15 | . | TRBJ2-1 | TRBV6-5 | .
TGTGCCAGCAGTCACCAGACAGGATCCTACGAGCAGTACTTC | CASSHQTGSYEQYF | 14 | . | TRBJ2-7 | TRBV6-5 | .
TGTGCCTGGAGTGTAATGACTTTAAATGAAAAACTGTTTTTT | CAWSVMTLNEKLFF | 14 | . | TRBJ1-4 | TRBV30 | .
TGTGCCAGCAGCGGGGGCCTCTCTGGGGCCAACGTCCTGACTTTC | CASSGGLSGANVLTF | 15 | . | TRBJ2-6 | TRBV9 | .
TGCGCCAGCAGCTTGTCTTTTAGCGGGGGGTACCCGTTCTTC | CASSLSFSGGYPFF | 14 | TRBD2 | TRBJ2-1 | TRBV5-1 | .
TGTGCCACCAGTAAGGCAGCGGGACAAATTCTTCCCACAGATACGCAGTATTTT | CATSKAAGQILPTDTQYF | 18 | . | TRBJ2-3 | TRBV19 | .
TGCGCCAGCAGCGTTAGGCGGGAGGGCCTTCGCACAGATACGCAGTATTTT | CASSVRREGLRTDTQYF | 17 | TRBD2 | TRBJ2-3 | TRBV4-1 | .
TGCGCCAGCAGCCCTACGCGACAGGGTTTCTCCTACGAGCAGTACTTC | CASSPTRQGFSYEQYF | 16 | TRBD1 | TRBJ2-7 | TRBV4-3 | .
TGTGCCAGTAGTATACCTCAGGGGGCGGGGAGCAATCAGCCCCAGCATTTT | CASSIPQGAGSNQPQHF | 17 | TRBD1 | TRBJ1-5 | TRBV19 | .
TGCGCCAGCGACAGGGGGAGAGACTACAATGAGCAGTTCTTC | CASDRGRDYNEQFF | 14 | TRBD1 | TRBJ2-1 | TRBV10-2 | .
TGTGCCAGCAGCTTAGTGTCTAGGAAGACCTACGAGCAGTACTTC | CASSLVSRKTYEQYF | 15 | . | TRBJ2-7 | TRBV11-3 | .
TGTGCCAGCAGCCTTACAGGGCAGGATGGCTACACCTTC | CASSLTGQDGYTF | 13 | . | TRBJ1-2 | TRBV7-9 | .
TGTGCCAGTAGTCGGCCGGACAGGGGGTCCACGGCGGGCTACACCTTC | CASSRPDRGSTAGYTF | 16 | TRBD1 | TRBJ1-2 | TRBV19 | .
TGCAGCGTTGTGGGAGGCGCGGAGACCCAGTACTTC | CSVVGGAETQYF | 12 | . | TRBJ2-5 | TRBV29-1 | .
TGCGCCAGCAGCCAAAGGGCGGGGACTTTCTACAATGAGCAGTTCTTC | CASSQRAGTFYNEQFF | 16 | . | TRBJ2-1 | TRBV4-3 | .
TGTGCCAGCAGCTTATTAGCTAGCGGGCAAGAGACCCAGTACTTC | CASSLLASGQETQYF | 15 | TRBD2 | TRBJ2-5 | TRBV7-3 | .
TGTGCCATCCGAGCCTCAGAGGGCACCGGGGAGCTGTTTTTT | CAIRASEGTGELFF | 14 | . | TRBJ2-2 | TRBV10-3 | .
TGTGCCAGCGTGGATAAGGCGGGAGGTCTGGATGAGCAGTTCTTC | CASVDKAGGLDEQFF | 15 | TRBD2 | TRBJ2-1 | TRBV9 | .
TGTGCCAGTAGTATGGGGACAGGCGAGCAGTACTTC | CASSMGTGEQYF | 12 | TRBD1 | TRBJ2-7 | TRBV19 | .
TGTGCCAGCAGTTTATCGGTTGGGGCAGCCCCTAACTATGGCTACACCTTC | CASSLSVGAAPNYGYTF | 17 | . | TRBJ1-2 | TRBV28 | .
TGTGCCAGCAGCTTGCTACTAGCGCCCTACAATGAGCAGTTCTTC | CASSLLLAPYNEQFF | 15 | TRBD2 | TRBJ2-1 | TRBV11-3 | once
TGTGCCTGGAGCGTCCCAGGGAGGCACCGAGAGACCCAGTACTTC | CAWSVPGRHRETQYF | 15 | . | TRBJ2-5 | TRBV30 | .
TGTGCCAGTAGAGCGGGCGGAAGCTCCTACGAGCAGTACTTC | CASRAGGSSYEQYF | 14 | . | TRBJ2-7 | TRBV13 | .
TGTGCCAGCAGCTTCAGGGAGGGGGGTACTGAAGCTTTCTTT | CASSFREGGTEAFF | 14 | . | TRBJ1-1 | TRBV5-5 | .
TGTGCCAGCAGCAGGAACAGGTACGAGCAGTACTTC | CASSRNRYEQYF | 12 | . | TRBJ2-7 | TRBV7-9 | .
TGTGCCAGCAGCCTCGGGACTCCTAGCACAGATACGCAGTATTTT | CASSLGTPSTDTQYF | 15 | . | TRBJ2-3 | TRBV9 | .
TGTGCCAGCAGACCCGGTACTAATCGGGGCACCATATATTTT | CASRPGTNRGTIYF | 14 | . | TRBJ1-3 | TRBV6-5 | few